These 17 T cell receptor beta chains share one sample of origin, sequenced in a study of blood T cell repertoires in COVID-19. Measured with immunoSEQ multiplex PCR; TCRdb has only the in-frame clones, and not every one. Among about 260,000 clones, roughly 84% were seen once, and the ten largest hold under 5%. What was sequenced was peripheral blood. These receptor sequences come from a man in his sixties with acute or convalescent COVID-19.

J is TRBJ2-2 and V is TRBV28, with D perhaps TRBD2 (5 bases). The CDR3 runs 16 residues. Germline V CDR1 and CDR2: MDHEN, SYDVKM. Trimming pared 1 base from V and 2 bases from J, leaving 11 bases between. The CDR3 coding sequence is TGTGCCAGCAGTTTATTTCCGGGGTTAAACACCGGGGAGCTGTTTTTT. Translation: CASSLFPGLNTGELFF. The full variable domain, completed using reference TRBV28 and TRBJ2-2, is DVKVTQSSRYLVKRTGEKVFLECVQDMDHENMFWYRQDPGLGLRLIYFSYDVKMKEKGDIPEGYSVSREKKERFSLILESASTNQTSMYLCASSLFPGLNTGELFFGEGSRLTVL.

The chain combines TRBV20-1 with TRBJ1-2; maybe TRBD1 (5 bases). Germline values: CDR1 DFQATT, CDR2 SNEGSKA (reference sequence). The CDR3 totals 11 residues. DNA of the CDR3: TGCAGGTCTACCAGCCAGGGTGGCTACACCTTC. The encoded protein is CRSTSQGGYTF.

V gene TRBV19 combines with J gene TRBJ2-7; 9 positions agree with TRBD2. Trimming removed 9 bases from V and 5 bases from J; junction bases left unmatched: 11. This CDR3 has 14 amino acids. Germline values: CDR1 LNHDA, CDR2 SQIVND (reference sequence). The CDR3 here is CASNRAGGPDEQYF. The CDR3 DNA is TGTGCCAGCAACCGCGCGGGGGGGCCCGACGAGCAGTACTTC.

This clone is a singleton in its sample. V gene TRBV19 combines with J gene TRBJ1-5, with D possibly matching TRBD1 (5 bases). Germline loops: CDR1 LNHDA, CDR2 SQIVND (reference sequence). Trimming cost V 4 bases and J 3 bases, with 7 bases left between them. This CDR3 is 13 amino acids long. The chain's CDR3 is CASSTQVNQPQHF. In DNA form, the CDR3 reads TGTGCCAGTAGTACACAGGTCAATCAGCCCCAGCATTTT.

The chain has TRBV6-1 and TRBJ1-3; 11 bases match TRBD1. From germline, CDR1 is MNHNS and CDR2 SASEGT. The CDR3 sequence is 18 residues long. The V gene end was trimmed by 4 bases and the J gene end by 1 base; junction bases not matched to a gene: 9. The CDR3 DNA reads as TGTGCCAGCAGTGGGGTAGCCGGGACAGGGGGGTCTGGAAACACCATATATTTT. It encodes CASSGVAGTGGSGNTIYF.

The rearrangement joins TRBV5-6 to TRBJ2-5, with D perhaps TRBD1 (5 bases). This CDR3 spans 14 amino acids. Trimming took off 4 bases at V and 2 bases at J, with 12 bases between the two ends. Germline values: CDR1 SGHDT, CDR2 YYEEEE. CDR3 protein: CASSPDRAQETQYF. The DNA of the CDR3 is TGTGCCAGCAGCCCTGACAGAGCACAAGAGACCCAGTACTTC.

The chain is built from TRBV6-6 and TRBJ1-1; TRBD1 matches at 10 bases. V shed 5 bases, J shed 1 base, and the junction held 10 bases outside the gene matches. This CDR3 spans 17 amino acids. Germline CDR1 reads MNHNY; CDR2 reads SVGAGI (reference sequence). This CDR3 reads CASSLYGDRGPNTEAFF. CDR3 in DNA: TGTGCCAGCAGTCTATATGGGGACAGGGGACCGAACACTGAAGCTTTCTTT.

This clone turned up a few times. The chain recombines TRBV7-8 with TRBJ1-1; 9 bases fit TRBD1. The CDR3 length is 15 residues. V was pared by 3 bases and J by 3 bases, with 5 bases of the junction left unmatched. The germline V gene encodes CDR1 SGHVS and CDR2 FQNEAQ. The CDR3 coding sequence is TGTGCCAGCAGCTTTACACAGGGGGCTTACACTGAAGCTTTCTTT. Translating gives CASSFTQGAYTEAFF.

The chain carries TRBV19 and TRBJ2-7, with D maybe TRBD1 (5 bases). The CDR3 consists of 14 residues. Germline CDR1 LNHDA, CDR2 SQIVND (reference sequence). Trimming cost V 4 bases and J 0 bases, with 10 bases left between them. The CDR3 DNA follows: TGTGCCAGTAGTACCAACAGGTACTCCTACGAGCAGTACTTC. Translated: CASSTNRYSYEQYF.

The chain carries TRBV6-5 and TRBJ1-2, with D uncertain. The CDR3 totals 14 residues. The germline V gene has CDR1 MNHEY and CDR2 SVGAGI. V lost 8 bases and J 7 bases, leaving 20 bases between the germline ends. CDR3 loop: CASSRRLLDGGYTF. The CDR3 DNA is TGTGCCAGCTCAAGGCGGCTTCTGGATGGTGGCTACACCTTC.

The V and J genes are TRBV12-3 or TRBV12-4 and TRBJ1-1; TRBD1 might be the D (6 bases). Trimming took 5 bases from V and 7 from J, leaving 14 bases between them. This CDR3 has 13 residues. CDR3 loop: CASSLDRLGEAFF. The CDR3 nucleotides read TGTGCCAGCAGTCTTGACAGGCTCGGTGAAGCTTTCTTT.

In DNA form, the CDR3 reads TGTGCCAGCAGGGGGGCCCCTGGTGAAAAACTGTTTTTT. Its protein product is CASRGAPGEKLFF. The chain employs TRBV13 and TRBJ1-4, with D perhaps matching TRBD1 (6 bases). Per the germline V gene, CDR1 is PRHDT and CDR2 is FYEKMQ (reference sequence). Trimming took off 6 bases at V and 7 bases at J, with 12 bases between the two ends. This CDR3 comprises 13 residues.

This clone was detected only a few times. The chain links TRBV10-3 to TRBJ2-2; tentatively, D is TRBD2 (6 bases). There are 15 residues in the CDR3. CDR1 and CDR2 (germline): ENHRY, SYGVKD. V gave up 0 bases and J gave up 4 bases, with 9 bases separating them. The DNA of the CDR3 is TGTGCCATCAGTGAGTCGACTAGTGGCACCGGGGAGCTGTTTTTT. Residues: CAISESTSGTGELFF.

The rearrangement uses TRBV27 and TRBJ1-1; TRBD1 might be the D (6 bases). This CDR3 is built from 13 residues. V lost 5 bases, J lost 10 bases, and 17 bases lay in between. The germline V gene encodes CDR1 MNHEY and CDR2 SMNVEV (reference sequence). The CDR3 sequence: CASSLGGQATAFF. The CDR3 nucleotides read TGTGCCAGCAGTCTGGGGGGGCAGGCTACAGCTTTCTTT.

The chain employs TRBV30 and TRBJ2-1; 10 bases are shared with TRBD2. The CDR3 spans 16 residues. With 4 bases clipped from V and 7 bases from J, the junction kept 13 bases outside the gene matches. Germline V lookup: CDR1 GTSNPN, CDR2 SVGIG (reference sequence). CDR3 bases: TGTGCCTGGACACGAAACGGGGAGCGGGGGGGAAATGAGCAGTTCTTC. Translating it yields CAWTRNGERGGNEQFF.

V gene TRBV15 combines with J gene TRBJ1-2; 8 bases fit TRBD1. The V segment lost 1 base and the J segment 6 bases; nucleotides outside the gene matches: 7. The CDR3 spans 15 residues. Germline CDR1 and CDR2: LNHNV and YYDKDF (reference sequence). Here the CDR3 DNA reads TGTGCCACCAGCAGAGTAGTTCAGGGGGCGCATGGCTACACCTTC. It specifies CATSRVVQGAHGYTF. Full variable domain (rest looked up from reference TRBV15 and TRBJ1-2): DAMVIQNPRYQVTQFGKPVTLSCSQTLNHNVMYWYQQKSSQAPKLLFHYYDKDFNNEADTPDNFQSRRPNTSFCFLDIRSPGLGDTAMYLCATSRVVQGAHGYTFGSGTRLTVV.

The chain combines TRBV6-6 with TRBJ2-3, with TRBD2 matching 12 bases. Trimming removed 6 bases from V and 3 bases from J; junction bases left unmatched: 4. This CDR3 has 15 residues. Germline loops: CDR1 MNHNY, CDR2 SVGAGI (reference sequence). This CDR3 is CASSPTSGRTDTQYF. The DNA for the CDR3 is TGTGCCAGCAGCCCTACTAGCGGGAGGACAGATACGCAGTATTTT.